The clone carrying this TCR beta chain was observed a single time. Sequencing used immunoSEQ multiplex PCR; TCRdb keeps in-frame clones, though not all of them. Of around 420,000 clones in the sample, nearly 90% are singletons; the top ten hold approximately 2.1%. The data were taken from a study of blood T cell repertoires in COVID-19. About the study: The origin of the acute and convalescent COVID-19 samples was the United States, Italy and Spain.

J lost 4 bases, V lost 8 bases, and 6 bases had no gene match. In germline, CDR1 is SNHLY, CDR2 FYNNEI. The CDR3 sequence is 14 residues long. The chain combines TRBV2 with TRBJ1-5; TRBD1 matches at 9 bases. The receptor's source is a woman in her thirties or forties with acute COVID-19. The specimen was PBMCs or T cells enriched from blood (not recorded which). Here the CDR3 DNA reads TGTGCCAGCGTGGACAGGGGTGGTAATCAGCCCCAGCATTTT. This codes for CASVDRGGNQPQHF.